A selection of T cell receptor beta chains follows, all from one sample in a study of T-cell memory formation after mild COVID-19. TCRdb itself ran the 5' RACE reads through MiXCR, one entry per CDR3 protein. The sample yields approximately 300,000 distinct CDR3 sequences, 15% seen once. The sample taken for sequencing was PBMCs or a T cell subset sorted from them (not recorded which). The receptors were sampled from a man aged 18 to 29 who had mild COVID-19 (a few samples of this study predate the infection). Cell type and time point are not known. The CDR3 runs from the conserved cysteine through the conserved F or W. D genes are given only for firm matches. For some rows the clone size is stated as once, few or many, or as a class when expanded; others skip it.

>TRBV24-1|TRBJ2-1|-|TRBD2
CATSDPGGGLNEQFF
TGTGCCACCAGTGACCCCGGGGGGGGCCTTAACGAGCAGTTCTTC
>TRBV6-5|TRBJ2-7|-|-
CASSYSSPAYEQYF
TGTGCCAGCAGTTACTCGAGTCCCGCCTACGAGCAGTACTTC
>TRBV11-2|TRBJ1-4|few|-
CASSTSEKLFF
TGTGCCAGCAGCACGAGTGAAAAACTGTTTTTT
>TRBV5-5|TRBJ1-4|-|-
CASSFNLPGVDGEKLFF
TGTGCCAGCAGCTTTAACCTTCCAGGGGTAGATGGTGAAAAACTGTTTTTT
>TRBV28|TRBJ1-5|-|-
CASRNNQPQHF
TGTGCCAGCAGGAACAATCAGCCCCAGCATTTT
>TRBV6-5|TRBJ2-1|-|-
CASSLTPSGYNEQFF
TGTGCCAGCAGTTTAACACCTTCGGGCTACAATGAGCAGTTCTTC
>TRBV18|TRBJ2-3|-|TRBD1
CASSPGQGYDTQYF
TGTGCCAGCTCTCCCGGACAGGGTTATGACACGCAGTATTTT
>TRBV6-2/TRBV6-3|TRBJ2-4|few|-
CASSFGVAVKNIQYF
TGTGCCAGCAGTTTCGGGGTCGCGGTCAAAAACATTCAGTACTTC
>TRBV12-3/TRBV12-4|TRBJ2-3|many|TRBD1
CASSLLPGGHTDTQYF
TGTGCCAGCAGCCTCCTCCCAGGGGGTCACACAGATACGCAGTATTTT
>TRBV11-1|TRBJ1-6|few|-
CASSAGAFSPLHF
TGTGCCAGCAGCGCAGGGGCGTTCTCACCCCTCCACTTT
>TRBV5-1|TRBJ1-1|few|-
CASSLAVMNTEAFF
TGCGCCAGCAGCTTGGCAGTAATGAACACTGAAGCTTTCTTT
>TRBV6-2/TRBV6-3|TRBJ2-2|few|TRBD2
CASTGAPGEGTGELFF
TGTGCCAGCACCGGGGCTCCCGGGGAGGGAACCGGGGAGCTGTTTTTT
>TRBV12-3/TRBV12-4|TRBJ1-2|-|TRBD1
CASSMGTAYGYTF
TGTGCCAGCAGTATGGGGACAGCCTATGGCTACACCTTC
>TRBV5-8|TRBJ1-1|many|TRBD1
CASSRRDSLNTEAFF
TGTGCCAGCAGTAGACGGGACAGCCTGAACACTGAAGCTTTCTTT
>TRBV5-5|TRBJ1-1|few|-
CASSLVGVSMNTEAFF
TGTGCCAGCAGCTTGGTTGGGGTTTCAATGAACACTGAAGCTTTCTTT
>TRBV2|TRBJ1-2|-|-
CASSESRVANYGYTF
TGTGCCAGCAGTGAATCACGGGTAGCTAACTATGGCTACACCTTC
>TRBV12-3/TRBV12-4|TRBJ2-7|few|-
CASGFYEQYF
TGTGCCAGCGGCTTCTACGAGCAGTACTTC
>TRBV20-1|TRBJ1-5|few|TRBD1
CSARDWGQGLNQPQHF
TGCAGTGCTAGAGACTGGGGACAGGGACTGAATCAGCCCCAGCATTTT
>TRBV11-1|TRBJ2-3|-|-
CASSLVGRGSTDTQYF
TGTGCCAGCAGCTTGGTGGGTCGAGGAAGCACAGATACGCAGTATTTT
>TRBV9|TRBJ2-5|-|TRBD1
CASSEGASGGQETQYF
TGTGCCAGCAGCGAGGGGGCCAGTGGGGGCCAAGAGACCCAGTACTTC
>TRBV14|TRBJ2-3|few|TRBD2
CASSKRLAGTLDTQYF
TGTGCCAGCAGCAAACGACTAGCGGGGACCTTAGATACGCAGTATTTT
>TRBV10-2|TRBJ2-1|-|-
CASSAGFYNEQFF
TGCGCCAGCAGTGCAGGCTTCTACAATGAGCAGTTCTTC
>TRBV6-4|TRBJ2-1|-|-
CASSEGNNEQFF
TGTGCCAGCAGTGAGGGTAACAATGAGCAGTTCTTC
>TRBV6-1|TRBJ1-5|-|-
CASSELPQGGQPQHF
TGTGCCAGCAGTGAACTCCCCCAGGGCGGGCAGCCCCAGCATTTT
>TRBV29-1|TRBJ2-1|-|-
CSVEEPREQFF
TGCAGCGTTGAAGAACCGAGGGAGCAGTTCTTC
>TRBV6-5|TRBJ1-2|-|-
CASSYSPGGSYGYTF
TGTGCCAGCAGTTACTCTCCGGGAGGCAGCTATGGCTACACCTTC
>TRBV4-2|TRBJ2-7|-|TRBD2
CASSQGLVGSGAYEQYF
TGTGCCAGCAGCCAAGGGTTGGTTGGTAGCGGGGCATACGAGCAGTACTTC